A single sample is the source of the 10 T cell receptor beta chains below, sequenced in a study of tumor and adjacent non-tumor tissue in lung cancer. Three rounds of nested PCR, following a modified ARM-PCR protocol, produced the TCRbeta library. TCRdb redid the calling of the multiplex PCR reads with MiXCR, one entry per CDR3 protein. This sample yields fewer than 90,000 distinct CDR3 sequences, of which about 77% are seen a single time; 20% to 25% belongs to the top ten. RNA was extracted from bulk tissue without any cell sorting. Distant lung tissue was collected more than 3 cm away from the tumor edge. Sequenced input: distant non-tumor lung tissue. The receptor source for this set is a woman in her 50s with non-small cell lung cancer.

Concerning this clonotype itself: At one end the junction does not follow the germline gene, possibly because of a read error. CDR3 coding DNA: TGTGCTAGCAGCCAATTCAGACTAGATGGAGATACGCAGTATTTT. Its protein product is CASSQFRLDGDTQYF. The chain couples TRBV5-4 to TRBJ2-3, with TRBD2 as a possible D gene (6 bases). Germline lookup yields CDR1 SGHNT and CDR2 YYREEE (reference sequence). The CDR3 contains 15 residues.

In regard to this clonotype: The junction shows a germline mismatch at one end, possibly a read error. This sequence joins TRBV11-2 and TRBJ2-3; D is ambiguous. The germline V gene encodes CDR1 SGHAT and CDR2 FQNNGV. The CDR3 consists of 13 residues. The CDR3 here is CASSLDRVDTQNF. Written as DNA, the CDR3 is TGTGCCAGCAGCTTAGATCGTGTAGATACGCAGAATTTT.

Concerning this clonotype: Sequence at one end of the junction differs from germline and may be a read error. In DNA, the CDR3 is TGTGCCAGCAGTTCGCAAATACTTGGTTGGGGGGAGCTGGTTTTT. Residues: CASSSQILGWGELVF. This chain joins TRBV12-3 or TRBV12-4 and TRBJ2-2, with TRBD2 as a possible D gene (6 bases). This CDR3 comprises 15 residues.

The table lists this clonotype with many counts. The chain employs TRBV5-1 and TRBJ1-1; D unclear. The V end was cut by 4 bases, the J end by 1 base, with 11 bases between. From germline, CDR1 is SGHRS and CDR2 YFSETQ. The CDR3 spans 14 residues. As DNA, the CDR3 is TGCGCCAGCAGCCTTAGACGGGGGAACACTGAAGCTTTCTTT. This codes for CASSLRRGNTEAFF.

Concerning this clonotype: This CDR3 is missing its conserved last phenylalanine or tryptophan, likely due to a read error. CDR3 sequence: CASSSFWSEAFV. Here the CDR3 DNA reads TGTGCCAGCAGTTCCTTCTGGTCTGAAGCTTTCGTT. This chain joins TRBV6-6 and TRBJ1-1; no clear D gene. This CDR3 contains 12 residues. Per the germline V gene, CDR1 is MNHNY and CDR2 is SVGAGI (reference sequence). Trimming took 4 bases from V and 6 from J, leaving 9 bases between them.

For this clonotype: At one of its ends the junction is not consistent with the germline gene, which may arise from a read error. The genes are TRBV12-5 and TRBJ2-1; D may be TRBD1 or TRBD2 (5 bases each). The CDR3 has 15 amino acids. In germline, CDR1 is LGHNT, CDR2 FRNRAP. The CDR3 region is CASALPGRGVHVQFF. CDR3 bases: TGTGCTAGTGCTTTGCCGGGACGGGGCGTCCATGTGCAGTTCTTC.

Comments on this clonotype: A much larger clone differs from this one at a single base, so this may be a read error. This sequence joins TRBV28 and TRBJ2-1, with 13 positions matching TRBD2. V dropped 3 bases and J dropped 9; count of bases not matched to a gene: 5. The CDR3 consists of 15 residues. Germline assignment: CDR1 MDHEN and CDR2 SYDVKM. CDR3 region: CASSFGTSGNSEQFF. DNA for the CDR3: TGTGCCAGCAGTTTCGGGACTAGCGGGAATAGTGAGCAGTTCTTC.

The rearrangement uses TRBV4-1 and TRBJ2-7, with 11 bases aligning to TRBD2. Germline V lookup: CDR1 MGHRA, CDR2 YSYEKL. The CDR3 is 15 amino acids. The V and J ends lost 10 bases and 5 bases, in that order; junction bases with no gene match: 13. The CDR3 spells CAISKTLAGGDEQYF. The DNA for the CDR3 is TGCGCCATTAGCAAGACCCTAGCGGGAGGTGACGAGCAGTACTTC.

V usage is TRBV4-1 and J usage is TRBJ1-1, with D possibly matching TRBD1 (5 bases). The V and J ends lost 6 bases and 3 bases respectively, with 23 bases between them. This CDR3 spans 17 amino acids. Per germline, CDR1 MGHRA and CDR2 YSYEKL. CDR3 residues: CASRPIHIIRGDTEAFF. The CDR3 coding sequence is TGCGCCAGCAGGCCGATCCACATAATTAGAGGGGACACTGAAGCTTTCTTT.

CDR3 sequence (DNA): TGTGCCAGCAGCTTAGGACGAGGCAGGGGAAACACTGAAGCTTTCTTT. Amino acid sequence: CASSLGRGRGNTEAFF. The chain combines TRBV11-2 with TRBJ1-1; possibly TRBD1 for D (6 bases). With 1 base removed from V and 2 bases from J, the gap between germline ends came to 14 bases. This CDR3 is 16 amino acids long. CDR1 and CDR2 from the germline V gene are SGHAT and FQNNGV.